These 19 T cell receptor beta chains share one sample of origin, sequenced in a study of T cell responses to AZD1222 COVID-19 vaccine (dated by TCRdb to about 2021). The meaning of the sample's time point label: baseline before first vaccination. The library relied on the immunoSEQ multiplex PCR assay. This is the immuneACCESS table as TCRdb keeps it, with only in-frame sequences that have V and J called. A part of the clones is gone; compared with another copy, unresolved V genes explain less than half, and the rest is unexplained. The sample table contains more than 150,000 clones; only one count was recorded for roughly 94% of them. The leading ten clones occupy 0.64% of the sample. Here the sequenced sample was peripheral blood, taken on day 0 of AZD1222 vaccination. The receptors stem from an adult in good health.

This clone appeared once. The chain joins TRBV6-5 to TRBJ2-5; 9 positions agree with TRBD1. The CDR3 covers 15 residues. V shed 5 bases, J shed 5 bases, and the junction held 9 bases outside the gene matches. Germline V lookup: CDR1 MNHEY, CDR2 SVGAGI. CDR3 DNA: TGTGCCAGCAGTAGACCGACAGGGGGTACGGAGACCCAGTACTTC. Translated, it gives CASSRPTGGTETQYF.

The CDR3: CASSLLPGQGMQPQHF. The CDR3 DNA is TGTGCCAGCAGTTTATTACCGGGACAGGGTATGCAGCCCCAGCATTTT. This chain connects TRBV28 to TRBJ1-5, with 9 nucleotides matching TRBD1. This CDR3 has 16 amino acids. J was trimmed by 7 bases and V by 1 base; bases with no gene match: 8. Germline V lookup: CDR1 MDHEN, CDR2 SYDVKM.

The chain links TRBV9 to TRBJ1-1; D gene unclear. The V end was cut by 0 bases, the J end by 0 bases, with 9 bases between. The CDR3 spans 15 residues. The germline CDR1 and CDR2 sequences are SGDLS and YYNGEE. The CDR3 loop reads CASSVGSGMNTEAFF. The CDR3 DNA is TGTGCCAGCAGCGTAGGGTCTGGGATGAACACTGAAGCTTTCTTT.

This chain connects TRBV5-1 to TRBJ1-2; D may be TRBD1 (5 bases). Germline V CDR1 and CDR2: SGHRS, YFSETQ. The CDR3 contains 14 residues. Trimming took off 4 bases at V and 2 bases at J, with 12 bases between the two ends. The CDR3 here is CASSGQGENYGYTF. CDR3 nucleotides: TGCGCCAGCAGCGGACAAGGGGAGAACTATGGCTACACCTTC. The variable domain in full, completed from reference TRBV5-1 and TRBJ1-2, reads KAGVTQTPRYLIKTRGQQVTLSCSPISGHRSVSWYQQTPGQGLQFLFEYFSETQRNKGNFPGRFSGRQFSNSRSEMNVSTLELGDSALYLCASSGQGENYGYTFGSGTRLTVV.

This CDR3 reads CASSGGTRESPLHF. CDR3 nucleotide sequence: TGTGCCAGCAGCGGGGGGACCCGGGAGTCACCCCTCCACTTT. The chain couples TRBV27 to TRBJ1-6; tentatively, D is TRBD1 (5 bases). V gave up 6 bases and J gave up 10 bases, with 16 bases separating them. Germline loops: CDR1 MNHEY, CDR2 SMNVEV (reference sequence). There are 14 residues in the CDR3.

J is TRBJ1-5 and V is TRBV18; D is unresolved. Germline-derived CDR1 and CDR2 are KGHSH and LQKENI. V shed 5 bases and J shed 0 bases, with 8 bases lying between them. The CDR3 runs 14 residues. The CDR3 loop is CASSMVGSNQPQHF. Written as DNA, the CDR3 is TGTGCCAGCTCAATGGTTGGTAGCAATCAGCCCCAGCATTTT.

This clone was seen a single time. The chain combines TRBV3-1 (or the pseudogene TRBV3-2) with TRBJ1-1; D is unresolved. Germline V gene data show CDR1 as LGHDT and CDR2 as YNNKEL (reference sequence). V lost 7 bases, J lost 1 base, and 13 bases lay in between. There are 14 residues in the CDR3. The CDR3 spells CASTQTLTNTEAFF. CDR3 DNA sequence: TGTGCCAGCACGCAAACCCTAACGAACACTGAAGCTTTCTTT.

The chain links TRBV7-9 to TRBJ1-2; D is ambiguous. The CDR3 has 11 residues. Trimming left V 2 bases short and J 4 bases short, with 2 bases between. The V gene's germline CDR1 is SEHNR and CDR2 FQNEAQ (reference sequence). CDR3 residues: CASSLSYGYTF. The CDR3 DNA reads TGTGCCAGCAGCTTATCCTATGGCTACACCTTC.

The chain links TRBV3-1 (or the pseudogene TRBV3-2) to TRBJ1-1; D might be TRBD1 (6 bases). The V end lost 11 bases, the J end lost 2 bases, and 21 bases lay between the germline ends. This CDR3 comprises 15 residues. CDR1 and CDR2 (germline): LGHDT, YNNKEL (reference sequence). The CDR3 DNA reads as TGTGCCGCCGCCAAGAAGGGGGGTGAAAACACTGAAGCTTTCTTT. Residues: CAAAKKGGENTEAFF.

The CDR3 spells CASSEWDGSTNYGYTF. CDR3 bases: TGTGCCAGCAGTGAGTGGGACGGCAGTACTAACTATGGCTACACCTTC. The V call is TRBV28, the J call TRBJ1-2; possibly TRBD1 for D (5 bases). CDR1 MDHEN and CDR2 SYDVKM come from the germline V gene. Deletions cut 5 bases from V and 0 bases from J, with 16 bases between. The CDR3 has 16 amino acids.

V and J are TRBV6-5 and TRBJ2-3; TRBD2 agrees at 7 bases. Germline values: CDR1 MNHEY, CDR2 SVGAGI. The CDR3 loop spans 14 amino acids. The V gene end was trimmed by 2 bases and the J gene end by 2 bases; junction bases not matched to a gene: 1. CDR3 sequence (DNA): TGTGCCAGCAGTTACAGACTAGCCACAGATACGCAGTATTTT. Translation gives CASSYRLATDTQYF.

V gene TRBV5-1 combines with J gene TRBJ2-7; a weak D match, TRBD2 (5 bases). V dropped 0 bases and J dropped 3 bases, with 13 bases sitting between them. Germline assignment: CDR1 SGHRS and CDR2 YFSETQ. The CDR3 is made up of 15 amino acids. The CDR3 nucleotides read TGCGCCAGCAGCTTGGTGGAGTCTAGCTTCTACGAGCAGTACTTC. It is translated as CASSLVESSFYEQYF.

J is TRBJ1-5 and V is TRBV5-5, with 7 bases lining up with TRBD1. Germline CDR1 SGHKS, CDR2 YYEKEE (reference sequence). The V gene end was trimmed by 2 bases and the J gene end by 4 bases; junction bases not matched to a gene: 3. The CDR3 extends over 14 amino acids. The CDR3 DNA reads TGTGCCAGCAGCTTCGGGACAGATAATCAGCCCCAGCATTTT. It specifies CASSFGTDNQPQHF.

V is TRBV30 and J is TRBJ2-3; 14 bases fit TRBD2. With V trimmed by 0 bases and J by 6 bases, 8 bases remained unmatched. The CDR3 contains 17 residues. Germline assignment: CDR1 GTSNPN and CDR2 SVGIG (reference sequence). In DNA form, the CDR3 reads TGTGCCTGGAGTGTACGAAGGACTAGCGGGGGGAGGGATACGCAGTATTTT. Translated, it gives CAWSVRRTSGGRDTQYF.

This chain's CDR3 is CASSSMVTGQKQHQPQHF. The CDR3 nucleotides are TGTGCCAGCAGTTCAATGGTTACTGGACAGAAACAACATCAGCCCCAGCATTTT. V is TRBV27 and J is TRBJ1-5; tentative D call: TRBD1 (6 bases). Trimming pared 4 bases from V and 5 bases from J, leaving 24 bases between. The CDR3 covers 18 residues. Germline V gene data show CDR1 as MNHEY and CDR2 as SMNVEV (reference sequence).

CDR3 nucleotides: TGTGCCAGCAAGGATGGCCTGGCCAAAAACATTCAGTACTTC. Its translation: CASKDGLAKNIQYF. The chain couples TRBV6-5 to TRBJ2-4; D remains unclear. This CDR3 is 14 amino acids long. V was trimmed by 7 bases and J by 1 base, leaving 11 bases between them. Germline V CDR1 and CDR2: MNHEY, SVGAGI.

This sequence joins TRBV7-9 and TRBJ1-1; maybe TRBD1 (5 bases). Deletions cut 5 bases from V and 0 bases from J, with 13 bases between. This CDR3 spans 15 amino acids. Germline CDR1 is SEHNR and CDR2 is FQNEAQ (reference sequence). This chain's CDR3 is CASSPGTGLNTEAFF. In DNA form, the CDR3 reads TGTGCCAGCAGCCCCGGGACTGGTTTGAACACTGAAGCTTTCTTT.

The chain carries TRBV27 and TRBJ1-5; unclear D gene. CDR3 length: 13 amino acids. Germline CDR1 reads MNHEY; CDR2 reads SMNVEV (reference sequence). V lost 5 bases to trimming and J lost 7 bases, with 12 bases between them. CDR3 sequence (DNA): TGTGCCAGCAGTCCGATACTGGGGCAGCCCCAGCATTTT. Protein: CASSPILGQPQHF.

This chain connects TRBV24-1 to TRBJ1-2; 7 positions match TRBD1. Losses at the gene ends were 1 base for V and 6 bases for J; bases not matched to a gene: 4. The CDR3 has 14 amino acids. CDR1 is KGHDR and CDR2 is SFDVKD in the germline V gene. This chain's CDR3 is CATSDFTGDHGYTF. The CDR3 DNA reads TGTGCCACCAGTGATTTCACAGGGGACCATGGCTACACCTTC.